This T cell receptor (beta chain) originates from a study of blood T cell repertoires in COVID-19. Data came from immunoSEQ multiplex PCR; TCRdb stores just in-frame clones and leaves some out. The table includes about 120,000 clones, 76% detected once. The germline V gene has CDR1 SGHDT and CDR2 YYEEEE. V was trimmed by 4 bases and J by 2 bases, leaving 17 bases between them. The CDR3 runs 16 residues. The sequence was obtained from a woman aged 80 or older with acute or convalescent COVID-19. V and J are TRBV5-6 and TRBJ2-3, with TRBD1 as a possible D gene (7 bases). The sample comprised peripheral blood. The CDR3 loop reads CASSRAAGGLTDTQYF. The CDR3 DNA is TGTGCCAGCAGCCGAGCGGCAGGGGGACTCACAGATACGCAGTATTTT.